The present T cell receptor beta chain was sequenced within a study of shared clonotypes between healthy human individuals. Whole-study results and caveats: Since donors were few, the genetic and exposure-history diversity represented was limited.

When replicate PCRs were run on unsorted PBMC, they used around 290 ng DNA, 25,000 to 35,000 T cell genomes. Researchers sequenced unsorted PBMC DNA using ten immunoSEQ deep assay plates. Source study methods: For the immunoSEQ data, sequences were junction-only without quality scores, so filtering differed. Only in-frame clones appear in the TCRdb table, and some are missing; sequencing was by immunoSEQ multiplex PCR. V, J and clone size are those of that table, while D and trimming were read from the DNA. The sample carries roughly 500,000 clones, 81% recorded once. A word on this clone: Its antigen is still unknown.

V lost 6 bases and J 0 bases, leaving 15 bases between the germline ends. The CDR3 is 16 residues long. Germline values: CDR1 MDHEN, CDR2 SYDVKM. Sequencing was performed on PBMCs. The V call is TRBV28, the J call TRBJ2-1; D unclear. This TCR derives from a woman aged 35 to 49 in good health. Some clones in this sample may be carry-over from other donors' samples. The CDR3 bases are TGTGCCAGCAGAGCCCGGTTGAGCCTCTCCTACAATGAGCAGTTCTTC. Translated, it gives CASRARLSLSYNEQFF.